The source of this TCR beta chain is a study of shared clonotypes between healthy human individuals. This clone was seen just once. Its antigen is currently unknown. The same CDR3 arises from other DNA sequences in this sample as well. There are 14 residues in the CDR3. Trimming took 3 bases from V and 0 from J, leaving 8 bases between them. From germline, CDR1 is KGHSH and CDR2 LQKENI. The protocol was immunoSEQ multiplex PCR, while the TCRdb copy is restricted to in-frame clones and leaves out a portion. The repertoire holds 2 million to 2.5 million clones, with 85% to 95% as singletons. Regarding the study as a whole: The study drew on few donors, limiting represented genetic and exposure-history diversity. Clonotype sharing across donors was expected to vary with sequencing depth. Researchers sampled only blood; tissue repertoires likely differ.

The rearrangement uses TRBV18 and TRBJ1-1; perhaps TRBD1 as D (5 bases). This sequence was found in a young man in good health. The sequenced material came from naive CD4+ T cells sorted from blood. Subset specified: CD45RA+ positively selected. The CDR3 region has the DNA TGTGCCAGCTCACCGGGGCAGCTGAACACTGAAGCTTTCTTT. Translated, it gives CASSPGQLNTEAFF.